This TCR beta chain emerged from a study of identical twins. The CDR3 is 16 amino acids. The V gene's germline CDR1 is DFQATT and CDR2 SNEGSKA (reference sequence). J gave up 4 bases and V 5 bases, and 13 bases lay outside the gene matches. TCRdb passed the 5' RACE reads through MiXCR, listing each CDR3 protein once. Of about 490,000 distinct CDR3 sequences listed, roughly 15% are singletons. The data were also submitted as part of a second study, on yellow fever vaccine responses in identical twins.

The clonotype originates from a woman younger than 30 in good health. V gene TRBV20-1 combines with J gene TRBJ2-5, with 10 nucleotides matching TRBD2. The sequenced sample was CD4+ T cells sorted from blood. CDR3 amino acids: CSAALAGASFGETQYF. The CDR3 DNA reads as TGCAGTGCTGCCCTAGCGGGAGCCAGTTTTGGAGAGACCCAGTACTTC.